This T cell receptor (beta chain) is from a study of glioma-infiltrating T cells after dendritic cell vaccination. TCRB CDR3 was amplified from 2 ug genomic DNA or less. Profiled with immunoSEQ multiplex PCR; TCRdb holds only in-frame clones, not every one. The data contain 55,000 to 75,000 clones, roughly four fifths of them singletons. Time point reported: after dendritic cell vaccination, including at tumor progression/relapse. This CDR3 has 17 amino acids. Germline-derived CDR1 and CDR2 are SGHNT and YYREEE (reference sequence). The V segment lost 0 bases and the J segment 8 bases; nucleotides outside the gene matches: 11.

The clonotype comes from a human donor with glioblastoma. V and J are TRBV5-4 and TRBJ1-6, with TRBD1 matching over 7 bases. Source: blood, taken after dendritic cell vaccination. CDR3 loop: CASSLGRGKLSDSPLHF. In DNA, the CDR3 is TGTGCCAGCAGCTTGGGCAGGGGGAAGCTGAGTGATTCACCCCTCCACTTT.